These T cell receptor beta chains were read from a single sample in a study of OX40 agonist ivuxolimab in advanced cancers. Clones were sequenced by immunoSEQ multiplex PCR, and TCRdb holds only the in-frame ones, with some missing. Of about 130,000 clones in the sample, around 93% were seen once. Sequenced material: CD4+ or CD8+ T cells sorted from blood, taken in a trial of the OX40 agonist ivuxolimab. Every receptor here comes from an adult with an advanced solid tumor such as melanoma, head and neck, liver or kidney cancer. Both conserved end residues are part of each CDR3. D genes are given only for firm matches. Clone size appears in some rows only: once, few, many, or a class for an expanded clone.

J,size,D,V,CDR3,DNA
TRBJ2-7,once,-,TRBV9,CASSVVAESSYEQYF,TGTGCCAGCAGCGTAGTAGCGGAGAGCTCCTACGAGCAGTACTTC
TRBJ1-1,-,-,TRBV18,CASSPDGTNTEAFF,TGTGCCAGCTCACCAGACGGAACGAACACTGAAGCTTTCTTT
TRBJ1-1,-,TRBD1,TRBV28,CASSDRGRTEAFF,TGTGCCAGCAGTGACAGGGGGCGGACTGAAGCTTTCTTT
TRBJ2-3,once,TRBD2,TRBV7-7,CASSPGTSGTTDTQYF,TGTGCTAGCAGCCCGGGCACTAGCGGGACGACAGATACGCAGTATTTT
TRBJ2-3,-,TRBD2,TRBV4-1,CASSQDHRWQRGGTDTQYF,TGCGCCAGCAGCCAAGATCATAGGTGGCAGCGGGGAGGCACAGATACGCAGTATTTT
TRBJ1-4,-,TRBD1,TRBV5-6,CASSPDRGLNEKLFF,TGTGCCAGCAGCCCTGACAGGGGATTGAATGAAAAACTGTTTTTT
TRBJ2-7,-,TRBD2,TRBV27,CASSLLAGSYEQYF,TGTGCCAGCAGTTTACTAGCGGGCTCCTACGAGCAGTACTTC
TRBJ2-2,-,TRBD1,TRBV19,CASNKGQGDVGELFF,TGTGCCAGTAATAAAGGACAGGGGGACGTCGGGGAGCTGTTTTTT
TRBJ2-7,-,TRBD2,TRBV27,CASSYGTSDLAPHYEQYF,TGTGCCAGCAGTTACGGGACTAGCGATTTAGCCCCGCACTACGAGCAGTACTTC
TRBJ1-2,-,TRBD1,TRBV7-2,CASSSGTAHGYTF,TGTGCCAGCAGCTCCGGGACAGCCCATGGCTACACCTTC
TRBJ1-5,-,-,TRBV19,CASSIDSVYSNQPQHF,TGTGCCAGTAGTATCGACAGCGTGTATAGCAATCAGCCCCAGCATTTT
TRBJ1-4,-,TRBD1,TRBV5-6,CASSRQGAGEKLFF,TGTGCCAGCAGCCGACAGGGGGCAGGTGAAAAACTGTTTTTT
TRBJ2-7,-,-,TRBV11-2,CASSLDRGQRSYEQYF,TGTGCCAGCAGCTTAGATAGAGGACAGCGCTCCTACGAGCAGTACTTC
TRBJ2-1,-,-,TRBV28,CASSLPSEQFF,TGTGCCAGCAGTTTACCGAGTGAGCAGTTCTTC
TRBJ1-2,-,-,TRBV14,CASSRQPNYGYTF,TGTGCCAGCAGTCGACAACCCAACTATGGCTACACCTTC
TRBJ2-7,once,TRBD1,TRBV9,CASSVSTGGFYEQYF,TGTGCCAGCAGCGTTTCGACAGGGGGCTTCTACGAGCAGTACTTC
TRBJ1-2,-,-,TRBV7-9,CASSSGQYGYTF,TGTGCCAGCAGCTCCGGACAGTATGGCTACACCTTC
TRBJ1-1,-,-,TRBV19,CASSMGKGWTEAFF,TGTGCCAGTAGTATGGGAAAGGGTTGGACTGAAGCTTTCTTT
TRBJ1-1,-,-,TRBV18,CASSFGGENTEAFF,TGTGCCAGCTCCTTCGGGGGGGAGAACACTGAAGCTTTCTTT
TRBJ2-7,-,TRBD2,TRBV28,CASSLSSSGNYEQYF,TGTGCCAGCAGTTTATCTTCCAGCGGGAACTACGAGCAGTACTTC
TRBJ2-7,-,-,TRBV30,CAWSVWKAYEQYF,TGTGCCTGGAGTGTTTGGAAGGCCTACGAGCAGTACTTC
TRBJ1-1,-,-,TRBV27,CASSLGWGQAEAFF,TGTGCCAGCAGTCTAGGCTGGGGCCAAGCTGAAGCTTTCTTT
TRBJ2-7,-,-,TRBV10-3,CATFDRITYEQYF,TGTGCCACCTTCGACAGGATCACCTACGAGCAGTACTTC
TRBJ2-2,-,-,TRBV7-6,CASSSQTATNTGELFF,TGTGCCAGCAGCTCCCAGACGGCCACGAACACCGGGGAGCTGTTTTTT
TRBJ2-7,-,-,TRBV28,CASRKSYGAGYEQYF,TGTGCCAGCAGAAAATCATACGGAGCTGGCTACGAGCAGTACTTC
TRBJ2-1,-,TRBD2,TRBV10-1,CASSDASGSPEQFF,TGCGCCAGCAGTGACGCTAGCGGGAGTCCTGAGCAGTTCTTC
TRBJ2-7,-,-,TRBV28,CASSWAGRRSSYEQYF,TGTGCCAGCAGTTGGGCGGGACGCAGAAGCTCCTACGAGCAGTACTTC
TRBJ1-5,-,-,TRBV19,CASSIPRLGNQPQHF,TGTGCCAGTAGTATTCCCAGGCTTGGCAATCAGCCCCAGCATTTT
TRBJ1-1,-,-,TRBV5-8,CASSARGGGAGKTEAFF,TGTGCCAGCAGCGCCCGAGGGGGAGGAGCGGGGAAAACTGAAGCTTTCTTT
TRBJ1-2,-,TRBD1,TRBV6-1,CASSVGTVINYGYTF,TGTGCCAGCAGTGTCGGGACAGTTATTAACTATGGCTACACCTTC
TRBJ2-4,-,-,TRBV7-2,CASSISWTENIQYF,TGTGCCAGCAGCATAAGTTGGACAGAAAACATTCAGTACTTC
TRBJ2-3,-,-,TRBV28,CASTSRGIRDTQYF,TGTGCCAGCACTTCAAGAGGGATACGAGATACGCAGTATTTT
TRBJ1-2,-,-,TRBV2,CASSGLNYGYTF,TGTGCCAGCAGCGGTCTAAACTATGGCTACACCTTC
TRBJ1-2,-,-,TRBV5-1,CASSLEGGGYGYTF,TGCGCCAGCAGCTTGGAAGGTGGGGGCTATGGCTACACCTTC
TRBJ2-2,-,-,TRBV4-2,CASSQDQGGGLYTGELFF,TGTGCCAGCAGCCAAGATCAAGGGGGAGGGCTGTACACCGGGGAGCTGTTTTTT
TRBJ1-2,-,-,TRBV5-5,CASSSLLTANYGYTF,TGTGCCAGCAGTTCCCTCCTGACAGCTAACTATGGCTACACCTTC
TRBJ2-4,-,-,TRBV7-2,CASSLAFQGRNIQYF,TGTGCCAGCAGCTTAGCGTTCCAGGGGCGAAACATTCAGTACTTC
TRBJ1-5,-,-,TRBV7-2,CASRRGASQPQHF,TGTGCCAGCAGGCGGGGAGCTAGTCAGCCCCAGCATTTT
TRBJ1-1,-,-,TRBV28,CASHLPNTEAFF,TGTGCCAGCCACCTTCCTAACACTGAAGCTTTCTTT
TRBJ1-4,-,TRBD1,TRBV6-1,CASSEPGQGFEKLFF,TGTGCCAGCAGTGAACCGGGACAGGGATTTGAAAAACTGTTTTTT